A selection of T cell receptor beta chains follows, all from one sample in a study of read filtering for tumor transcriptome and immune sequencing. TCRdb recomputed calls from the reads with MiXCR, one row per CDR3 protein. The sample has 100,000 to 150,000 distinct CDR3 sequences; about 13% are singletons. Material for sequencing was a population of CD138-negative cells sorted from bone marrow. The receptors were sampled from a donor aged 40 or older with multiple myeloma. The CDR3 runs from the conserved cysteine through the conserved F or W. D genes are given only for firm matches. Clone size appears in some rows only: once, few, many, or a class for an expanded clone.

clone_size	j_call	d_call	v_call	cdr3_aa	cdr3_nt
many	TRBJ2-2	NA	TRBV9	CASSVSAAYTGELFF	TGTGCCAGCAGCGTTTCTGCGGCTTACACCGGGGAGCTGTTTTTT
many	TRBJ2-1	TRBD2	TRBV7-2	CASSLEATSGRAGQFF	TGTGCCAGCAGCTTAGAGGCGACTAGCGGGAGGGCAGGACAGTTCTTC
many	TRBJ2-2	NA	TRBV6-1	CASSDRPKWNTGELFF	TGTGCCAGCAGTGACCGTCCCAAGTGGAACACCGGGGAGCTGTTTTTT
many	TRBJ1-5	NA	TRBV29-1	CSATADSNQPQHF	TGCAGCGCGACAGCAGATAGCAATCAGCCCCAGCATTTT
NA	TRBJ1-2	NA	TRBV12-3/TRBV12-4	CASTSARGSDGYTF	TGTGCCAGCACCTCGGCCCGGGGGAGTGATGGCTACACCTTC
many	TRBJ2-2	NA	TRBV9	CASSARQATGELFF	TGTGCCAGCAGCGCCCGACAGGCCACCGGGGAGCTGTTTTTT
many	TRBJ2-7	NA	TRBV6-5	CASSRPISTEQYF	TGTGCCAGCAGTAGACCGATTTCGACCGAGCAGTACTTC
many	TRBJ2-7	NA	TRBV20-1	CSASGEDVYEQYF	TGCAGTGCGTCAGGGGAAGACGTCTACGAGCAGTACTTC
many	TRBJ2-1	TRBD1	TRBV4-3	CASSQDLNRGLLGQFF	TGCGCCAGCAGCCAAGATCTTAACAGGGGGCTCCTTGGGCAGTTCTTC
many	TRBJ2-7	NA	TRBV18	CASSPGEGSEQYF	TGTGCCAGCTCACCAGGAGAGGGTAGCGAGCAGTACTTC
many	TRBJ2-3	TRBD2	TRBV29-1	CSGRTSSTDTQYF	TGCAGCGGGAGGACTAGTTCCACAGATACGCAGTATTTT
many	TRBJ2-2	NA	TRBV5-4	CASSPGPGVTGELFF	TGTGCCAGCAGCCCCGGACCGGGAGTCACCGGGGAGCTGTTTTTT
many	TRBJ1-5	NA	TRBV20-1	CSARDSPTGTYSNQPQHF	TGCAGTGCTAGAGATTCACCTACCGGGACTTATAGCAATCAGCCCCAGCATTTT
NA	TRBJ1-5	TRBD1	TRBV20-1	CSAAYGTGYQPQHF	TGCAGTGCCGCCTATGGGACAGGGTATCAGCCCCAGCATTTT